Presented here are 25 T cell receptor beta chains from one specimen sequenced in a study of blood T cell repertoires in COVID-19. Assay used: immunoSEQ multiplex PCR; TCRdb lists only in-frame clones, some missing. The repertoire holds about 280,000 clones, with approximately 90% as singletons. The sequenced sample consisted of PBMCs or T cells enriched from blood (not recorded which). The receptors stem from a woman aged 30 to 39 with acute COVID-19.

The chain links TRBV28 to TRBJ2-7; D is perhaps TRBD2 (5 bases). Germline values: CDR1 MDHEN, CDR2 SYDVKM. V dropped 5 bases and J dropped 0 bases, with 14 bases sitting between them. The CDR3 is 15 amino acids. This chain's CDR3 is CASSPAGDSSYEQYF. For the CDR3, the DNA is TGTGCCAGCAGTCCGGCGGGCGATAGCTCCTACGAGCAGTACTTC.

The V gene is TRBV18, the J gene TRBJ1-3, with TRBD1 matching 8 bases. Per germline, CDR1 KGHSH and CDR2 LQKENI. The CDR3 consists of 15 residues. V gave up 6 bases and J gave up 3 bases; unmatched junction bases: 7. The CDR3 loop reads CASSQGGQGGNTIYF. CDR3 bases: TGTGCCAGCTCCCAGGGCGGACAGGGTGGAAACACCATATATTTT.

This clone was observed a single time. The gene calls are TRBV23-1 and TRBJ2-2, with 9 bases identical to TRBD2. TRBV23-1 is given ORF status, its function remaining uncertain. CDR3 length equals 22 residues. With 3 bases clipped from V and 1 base from J, the junction kept 21 bases outside the gene matches. The CDR3: CASSQSPTDRVTSGRNTGELFF. In DNA, the CDR3 is TGCGCCAGCAGTCAGTCCCCAACCGACAGGGTAACTAGCGGGCGGAACACCGGGGAGCTGTTTTTT.

The chain recombines TRBV19 with TRBJ1-2; 8 positions match TRBD1. The CDR3 consists of 13 residues. Trimming removed 6 bases from V and 8 bases from J; junction bases left unmatched: 8. Germline V gives CDR1 LNHDA, CDR2 SQIVND (reference sequence). The DNA of the CDR3 is TGTGCCAGTAGCACCCAGGGGGCGGGAGGCTACACCTTC. Its protein is CASSTQGAGGYTF.

The chain is built from TRBV25-1 and TRBJ2-3, with 8 bases that match TRBD1. The germline gives CDR1 MGHDK, CDR2 SYGVNS. The CDR3 has 18 amino acids. After removal of 1 base from V and 2 bases from J, the junction contained 11 bases not matched to a gene. The CDR3 sequence: CASSESDPGQGDTDTQYF. The DNA for the CDR3 is TGTGCCAGCAGTGAATCAGATCCAGGACAGGGAGACACAGATACGCAGTATTTT.

The chain recombines TRBV30 with TRBJ1-5; 8 bases map to TRBD1. CDR3 size: 13 residues. Germline CDR1 is GTSNPN and CDR2 is SVGIG (reference sequence). The V segment lost 5 bases and the J segment 3 bases; nucleotides outside the gene matches: 3. CDR3 region: CAWDRGDNQPQHF. The CDR3 DNA reads TGTGCCTGGGACAGGGGTGACAATCAGCCCCAGCATTTT.

DNA for the CDR3: TGTGCCAGCAGTTCCCCGAAGACAGGGAGGCCAGATACGCAGTATTTT. Its protein is CASSSPKTGRPDTQYF. The V gene is TRBV28, the J gene TRBJ2-3; D might be TRBD1 (7 bases). Trimming pared 4 bases from V and 4 bases from J, leaving 18 bases between. The length of the CDR3 is 16 residues. CDR1 and CDR2 from the germline V gene are MDHEN and SYDVKM. Together with reference TRBV28 and TRBJ2-3, the CDR3 gives the full variable domain: DVKVTQSSRYLVKRTGEKVFLECVQDMDHENMFWYRQDPGLGLRLIYFSYDVKMKEKGDIPEGYSVSREKKERFSLILESASTNQTSMYLCASSSPKTGRPDTQYFGPGTRLTVL.

The rearrangement uses TRBV19 and TRBJ1-4, with D unclear. Germline lookup yields CDR1 LNHDA and CDR2 SQIVND (reference sequence). Trimming shortened V by 1 base and J by 7 bases, and 10 bases separated the two germline ends. The CDR3 has 14 amino acids. For the CDR3, the DNA is TGTGCCAGTAGTATAGTAGGATGGAGTGAAAAACTGTTTTTT. Its protein is CASSIVGWSEKLFF.

CDR3 residues: CASTTSGNEQFF. The DNA of the CDR3 is TGTGCCAGTACGACTAGCGGCAATGAGCAGTTCTTC. The chain employs TRBV19 and TRBJ2-1, with 9 bases fitting TRBD2. CDR3 length equals 12 residues. The trim removed 7 bases at V and 6 bases at J, leaving 1 base unmatched. Germline lookup yields CDR1 LNHDA and CDR2 SQIVND (reference sequence).

The chain recombines TRBV6-5 with TRBJ1-4; 7 bases are a match to TRBD1. CDR1 and CDR2 (germline): MNHEY, SVGAGI. The CDR3 length is 15 residues. J lost 0 bases, V lost 6 bases, and 4 bases had no gene match. The CDR3 region is CASSPGTATNEKLFF. The CDR3 DNA reads as TGTGCCAGCAGCCCCGGGACAGCAACTAATGAAAAACTGTTTTTT.

This clone has a handful of counts. This rearrangement joins TRBV13 to TRBJ2-7, with 12 nucleotides matching TRBD2. CDR3 length equals 15 residues. CDR1 and CDR2 from the germline V gene are PRHDT and FYEKMQ (reference sequence). V shed 2 bases, J shed 5 bases, and the junction held 4 bases outside the gene matches. The chain's CDR3 is CASSLMTSGSHEQYF. CDR3 DNA sequence: TGTGCCAGCAGCTTAATGACTAGCGGGAGCCACGAGCAGTACTTC.

The chain couples TRBV19 to TRBJ1-5; 9 nucleotides align to TRBD1. Unmatched junction bases numbered 12, after V lost 9 bases and J lost 6 bases. Per germline, CDR1 LNHDA and CDR2 SQIVND (reference sequence). The CDR3 is 15 residues long. The CDR3 protein is CASRGGQGGSQPQHF. As DNA, the CDR3 is TGTGCCAGCAGGGGGGGACAGGGAGGGAGTCAGCCCCAGCATTTT.

This chain joins TRBV9 and TRBJ1-2; 10 bases are shared with TRBD1. With 3 bases clipped from V and 4 bases from J, the junction kept 6 bases outside the gene matches. The CDR3 length is 15 residues. CDR1 and CDR2 from the germline V gene are SGDLS and YYNGEE. CDR3 in amino acids: CASSGGQGNPYGYTF. CDR3 coding DNA: TGTGCCAGCAGCGGGGGACAGGGGAACCCCTATGGCTACACCTTC.

This clone has only a few counts. This sample includes further DNA sequences coding for the same CDR3. The gene calls are TRBV9 and TRBJ2-7, with D tentatively TRBD2 (6 bases). The CDR3 is 14 residues long. V was shortened by 0 bases and J by 4 bases, with 11 bases between the two germline ends. Germline V gives CDR1 SGDLS, CDR2 YYNGEE. DNA of the CDR3: TGTGCCAGCAGCGTAGCGGGAGAGGGTTACGAGCAGTACTTC. Translation gives CASSVAGEGYEQYF.

The J gene is TRBJ2-2, the V gene TRBV7-6; TRBD1 matches 8 bases. Unmatched junction bases numbered 5, after V lost 10 bases and J lost 4 bases. Per the germline V gene, CDR1 is SGHVS and CDR2 is FNYEAQ. The length of the CDR3 is 13 residues. DNA of the CDR3: TGTGCCACCAGGGGGCGCGCCACCGGGGAGCTGTTTTTT. This translates into CATRGRATGELFF.

The rearrangement joins TRBV6-1 to TRBJ1-5, with 8 bases that match TRBD1. The CDR3 consists of 13 residues. J was trimmed by 5 bases and V by 3 bases; bases with no gene match: 0. Germline lookup yields CDR1 MNHNS and CDR2 SASEGT. The CDR3 region has the DNA TGTGCCAGCAGTGACAGGGGGCATCAGCCCCAGCATTTT. Protein: CASSDRGHQPQHF.

This chain joins TRBV6-4 and TRBJ2-3, with 10 nucleotides matching TRBD2. Per germline, CDR1 MRHNA and CDR2 SNTAGT. Losses at the gene ends were 4 bases for V and 3 bases for J; bases not matched to a gene: 4. The CDR3 loop spans 15 amino acids. The CDR3 sequence: CASSGTSGGTDTQYF. The CDR3 DNA reads TGTGCCAGCAGTGGGACTAGCGGAGGGACAGATACGCAGTATTTT.

The chain links TRBV19 to TRBJ1-1, with 7 bases aligning to TRBD1. The CDR3 is 14 residues long. The J segment lost 6 bases and the V segment lost 1 base, leaving 5 bases of the junction unmatched. Looked up from germline, CDR1 is LNHDA and CDR2 is SQIVND (reference sequence). Written as DNA, the CDR3 is TGTGCCAGTAGTATAGGAGGGACAGCTCCTGAAGCTTTCTTT. Translating gives CASSIGGTAPEAFF.

V gene TRBV9 combines with J gene TRBJ1-2; D remains ambiguous. The CDR3 is 12 residues long. Trimming took off 7 bases at V and 2 bases at J, with 9 bases between the two ends. CDR1 and CDR2 from the germline V gene are SGDLS and YYNGEE. The CDR3 sequence is CASGKENYGYTF. The CDR3 DNA sequence: TGTGCCAGCGGAAAGGAGAACTATGGCTACACCTTC. Together with reference TRBV9 and TRBJ1-2, the CDR3 gives the full variable domain: DSGVTQTPKHLITATGQRVTLRCSPRSGDLSVYWYQQSLDQGLQFLIQYYNGEERAKGNILERFSAQQFPDLHSELNLSSLELGDSALYFCASGKENYGYTFGSGTRLTVV.

The J gene is TRBJ2-1, the V gene TRBV12-3 or TRBV12-4, with D possibly being TRBD2 (6 bases). CDR3 length: 12 residues. V lost 6 bases, J lost 9 bases, and 12 bases lay in between. CDR3 DNA sequence: TGTGCCAGCAGCTCCGGGACTCTTGAGCAGTTCTTC. It encodes CASSSGTLEQFF.

The V call is TRBV6-7, the J call TRBJ2-1, with 12 bases identical to TRBD2. TRBV6-7 is sorted into the ORF group, with uncertain function. V gave up 0 bases and J gave up 1 base; unmatched junction bases: 1. This CDR3 spans 17 amino acids. CDR3 sequence (DNA): TGTGCCAGCAGTTACTCGACTAGCGGGGGTTCCTACAATGAGCAGTTCTTC. Protein product: CASSYSTSGGSYNEQFF.

The gene calls are TRBV24-1 and TRBJ2-1; possible D gene TRBD2, 6 bases. Germline CDR1 is KGHDR and CDR2 is SFDVKD. Trimming took off 1 base at V and 8 bases at J, with 11 bases between the two ends. The CDR3 contains 14 residues. The CDR3 bases are TGTGCCACCAGTGATTTAAGGGGAGGTCATGAGCAGTTCTTC. Protein: CATSDLRGGHEQFF.

The chain recombines TRBV2 with TRBJ1-5; TRBD1 might be the D (6 bases). Deletions cut 5 bases from V and 3 bases from J, with 14 bases between. This CDR3 spans 15 amino acids. Germline V CDR1 and CDR2: SNHLY, FYNNEI. Here the CDR3 reads CASSPTGTNNQPQHF. Written as DNA, the CDR3 is TGTGCCAGCAGTCCAACCGGGACAAACAATCAGCCCCAGCATTTT.

This chain connects TRBV9 to TRBJ1-6; D uncertain. This CDR3 has 15 residues. Germline CDR1 is SGDLS and CDR2 is YYNGEE. V was cut by 0 bases and J by 5 bases, with 9 bases left in between. This CDR3 reads CASSVDTDNNSPLHF. In DNA form, the CDR3 reads TGTGCCAGCAGCGTAGATACCGACAATAATTCACCCCTCCACTTT.

The rearrangement links TRBV30 to TRBJ2-5; TRBD2 agrees at 8 bases. Germline lookup yields CDR1 GTSNPN and CDR2 SVGIG (reference sequence). Unmatched junction bases numbered 1, after V lost 2 bases and J lost 2 bases. CDR3 size: 13 residues. The DNA of the CDR3 is TGTGCCTGGAGTAGCGGGGGACAAGAGACCCAGTACTTC. This encodes CAWSSGGQETQYF.